This is a list of T cell receptor beta chains from one sample in a study of blood T cell repertoires in COVID-19. This table comes from immunoSEQ multiplex PCR, and its TCRdb copy is limited to in-frame clones, with some not included. The sample comprises hundreds of thousands of clones, 83% of which are singletons, and 4.8% rests with the top ten. Sequencing was done on a sample of PBMCs or T cells enriched from blood (not recorded which). The origin of the receptors is a woman aged 50 to 60 who had been exposed to COVID-19. CDR3s include the opening cysteine and the closing phenylalanine or tryptophan. The D gene is left open where the match is weak. Only some rows state a clone size, as once, few, many or a class for expanded clones.

TRBD2,.,TRBJ2-7,14,TRBV28,TGTGCCAGCAGTTTATCGGGGGGTACCGGCGAGCAGTACTTC,CASSLSGGTGEQYF
.,.,TRBJ1-2,15,TRBV5-1,TGCGCCAGCAGCGGGGACGCGGGAAAGAACTATGGCTACACCTTC,CASSGDAGKNYGYTF
.,.,TRBJ2-5,14,TRBV7-9,TGTGCCAGCAGCCGGTCTACCGTCGTGGAGACCCAGTACTTC,CASSRSTVVETQYF
.,.,TRBJ1-1,16,TRBV7-8,TGTGCCAGCAGCTCAGAGCGAGGGGGATGGAGCACTGAAGCTTTCTTT,CASSSERGGWSTEAFF
.,.,TRBJ1-2,16,TRBV28,TGTGCCAGCAGTTCCTACCTAGGGGTCGGCTCCTATGGCTACACCTTC,CASSSYLGVGSYGYTF
.,.,TRBJ1-5,15,TRBV6-1,TGTGCCAGCAGTGAAGCGCCCCAGGTTAATCAGCCCCAGCATTTT,CASSEAPQVNQPQHF
.,once,TRBJ2-2,15,TRBV9,TGTGCCAGCAGCGTCTTAGGGGTGAACACCGGGGAGCTGTTTTTT,CASSVLGVNTGELFF
TRBD1,.,TRBJ1-1,16,TRBV5-1,TGCGCCAGCAGCCGCGGGACAGGGGGCCGGGGTACTGAAGCTTTCTTT,CASSRGTGGRGTEAFF
TRBD1,.,TRBJ2-1,17,TRBV23-1,TGCGCCAGCAGTCATCCTCCGGGACAGGGGGTTGTGAATGAGCAGTTCTTC,CASSHPPGQGVVNEQFF
.,.,TRBJ1-2,14,TRBV5-1,TGCGCCAGCAGCTTGTCTCCCTTAACGGATGGCTACACCTTC,CASSLSPLTDGYTF
.,.,TRBJ1-6,15,TRBV15,TGTGCCACCAGCAGAGATCGGGGGGGGAATTCACCCCTCCACTTT,CATSRDRGGNSPLHF
TRBD1,few,TRBJ2-1,15,TRBV7-9,TGTGCCAGCAGCCCCCCGGGACAGTACCTCAATGAGCAGTTCTTC,CASSPPGQYLNEQFF
TRBD1,.,TRBJ2-2,15,TRBV7-7,TGTGCCAGCAGCTCCGGGACAGGGAACACCGGGGAGCTGTTTTTT,CASSSGTGNTGELFF
TRBD1,.,TRBJ1-1,14,TRBV19,TGTGCCAGTAGTATACGGGACAGGGGAGCTGAAGCTTTCTTT,CASSIRDRGAEAFF
TRBD1,.,TRBJ2-5,18,TRBV19,TGTGCCAGTAGTTACTCCTCAGGGACAGGGGGTTTTTTGGTGACCCAGTACTTC,CASSYSSGTGGFLVTQYF
TRBD1,.,TRBJ1-6,14,TRBV4-2,TGTGCCAGCAGCCGGGACAGGGGGTGGTCACCCCTCCACTTT,CASSRDRGWSPLHF
.,.,TRBJ2-3,13,TRBV9,TGTGCCAGCAGCGTCAGTGGGGAGGATACGCAGTATTTT,CASSVSGEDTQYF
TRBD1,.,TRBJ1-5,13,TRBV29-1,TGCAGTGTGGGACAGAGGGGGAATCAGCCCCAGCATTTT,CSVGQRGNQPQHF
TRBD1,once,TRBJ1-4,17,TRBV5-1,TGCGCCAGCAGCTCCCGCCCAGGGGGTATGAGCGGTGAAAAACTGTTTTTT,CASSSRPGGMSGEKLFF
TRBD2,.,TRBJ2-3,15,TRBV5-1,TGCGCCAGCAGCTTGGAGCGGGGGTCCACAGATACGCAGTATTTT,CASSLERGSTDTQYF
.,.,TRBJ1-2,12,TRBV2,TGTGCCAGTGGGGCTGGTGGCTATGGCTACACCTTC,CASGAGGYGYTF
TRBD2,few,TRBJ2-3,17,TRBV27,TGTGCCAGCAGTTCCAACCCGGGACTAGCGGCCACAGATACGCAGTATTTT,CASSSNPGLAATDTQYF
.,.,TRBJ1-2,13,TRBV3-1/TRBV3-2,TGTGCCAGCAGCCAAGGCAGAAGCTATGGCTACACCTTC,CASSQGRSYGYTF
.,.,TRBJ1-2,17,TRBV27,TGTGCCAGCAGTTTATCATCCCTCGGGGGTCCCCTTTATGGCTACACCTTC,CASSLSSLGGPLYGYTF
.,.,TRBJ2-3,14,TRBV6-2/TRBV6-3,TGTGCCAGCAGTTTGTCCGGGGGTACAGATACGCAGTATTTT,CASSLSGGTDTQYF
TRBD1,.,TRBJ1-1,11,TRBV29-1,TGCAGCGCTTCAGGGGGCACTGAAGCTTTCTTT,CSASGGTEAFF
TRBD1,many,TRBJ1-5,16,TRBV24-1,TGTGCCGCCGATGGGACAGAGTTCCATAGCAATCAGCCCCAGCATTTT,CAADGTEFHSNQPQHF
.,.,TRBJ1-3,13,TRBV19,TGTGCCAGTCGAGTGAGCTCTGGAAACACCATATATTTT,CASRVSSGNTIYF
.,.,TRBJ1-3,14,TRBV7-2,TGTGCCAGCAGCCAAGACAGCTCTGGAAACACCATATATTTT,CASSQDSSGNTIYF
TRBD1,few,TRBJ1-6,15,TRBV15,TGTGCCACCAGCGGGAGGACAGGAGGAAATTCACCCCTCCACTTT,CATSGRTGGNSPLHF
TRBD2,.,TRBJ2-2,16,TRBV19,TGTGCCAGTAGTCCCAGACTAGCCACAGGCACCGGGGAGCTGTTTTTT,CASSPRLATGTGELFF
TRBD2,.,TRBJ2-2,15,TRBV27,TGTGCCAGCAGGAAACTAGCGGGTATAGCCGGGGAGCTGTTTTTT,CASRKLAGIAGELFF
.,.,TRBJ1-3,12,TRBV2,TGTGCCAGCAGACAGGCCTCAAACACCATATATTTT,CASRQASNTIYF
TRBD2,.,TRBJ2-6,17,TRBV6-2/TRBV6-3,TGTGCCAGCAGTTTCACTAGCGGGGGCTCTGGGGCCAACGTCCTGACTTTC,CASSFTSGGSGANVLTF
.,.,TRBJ1-5,14,TRBV2,TGTGCCAGCACGCGCTGGCCGGAGAATCAGCCCCAGCATTTT,CASTRWPENQPQHF
.,.,TRBJ2-1,15,TRBV30,TGTGCCTCGGGGCGGGGACTTCAATCCTACAATGAGCAGTTCTTC,CASGRGLQSYNEQFF
TRBD1,.,TRBJ2-1,17,TRBV9,TGTGCCAGCAGCGTAGCTTTGGCAGGGGGCGCCTACAATGAGCAGTTCTTC,CASSVALAGGAYNEQFF
TRBD1,.,TRBJ1-1,16,TRBV4-2,TGTGCCAGCAGCCCGACAGGGCGAAAGATGAACACTGAAGCTTTCTTT,CASSPTGRKMNTEAFF
.,.,TRBJ1-5,15,TRBV5-5,TGTGCCAGCAGCCTTCAAGCGGGGGCCGATCAGCCCCAGCATTTT,CASSLQAGADQPQHF
TRBD2,.,TRBJ2-1,14,TRBV10-1,TGCGCCAGCAGTGGAGGGACTAGGGACAATGAGCAGTTCTTC,CASSGGTRDNEQFF
.,.,TRBJ2-1,14,TRBV6-5,TGTGCCAGCAGCCCGGGGTACTCCTACAATGAGCAGTTCTTC,CASSPGYSYNEQFF